These 30 T cell receptor beta chains share one sample of origin, sequenced in a study of shared clonotypes between healthy human individuals. Naive-designated CD8 cells lacked CD45RO, were positively enriched for CCR7, and omitted terminally differentiated effector memory CD45RA+ cells. Sequencing was performed with immunoSEQ multiplex PCR; in TCRdb, only in-frame clones are kept and a portion is missing. The top ten hold around 1.1% of the sample, which has roughly 2 million clones, approximately 95% seen once. Sequencing used naive CD8+ T cells sorted from blood. These TCRs come from a man aged 18 to 29 in good health.

V gene TRBV13 combines with J gene TRBJ2-3; no reliable D call. The germline CDR1 and CDR2 sequences are PRHDT and FYEKMQ (reference sequence). The germline V and J ends were trimmed by 4 bases and 1 base, with 9 bases remaining between them. The CDR3 spans 14 residues. The DNA for the CDR3 is TGTGCCAGCAGCTGGGTAGGGCGCACAGATACGCAGTATTTT. This codes for CASSWVGRTDTQYF.

In this sample, this clone turned up once. The chain recombines TRBV7-9 with TRBJ1-4; tentatively, D is TRBD1 (5 bases). The CDR3 has 16 residues. Germline V gives CDR1 SEHNR, CDR2 FQNEAQ (reference sequence). The ends were cut back, 5 bases at V and 4 bases at J, with 17 bases in the middle. The CDR3 region has the DNA TGTGCCAGCAGCCCTAGCGCCGGGGCGATTAATGAAAAACTGTTTTTT. It specifies CASSPSAGAINEKLFF.

The chain has TRBV9 and TRBJ1-1; a possible D gene is TRBD1 (5 bases). CDR3 size: 14 residues. V was cut by 0 bases and J by 5 bases, with 11 bases left in between. Germline CDR1 is SGDLS and CDR2 is YYNGEE. The CDR3 DNA reads as TGTGCCAGCAGCGTAGATGGGGGTTGGACTGAAGCTTTCTTT. Its translation is CASSVDGGWTEAFF.

The V gene is TRBV29-1, the J gene TRBJ2-1; no firm D call. This CDR3 is built from 11 residues. Trimming shortened V by 3 bases and J by 7 bases, and 7 bases separated the two germline ends. Germline CDR1 and CDR2: SQVTM and ANQGSEA. This CDR3 is CSVDGWNEQFF. CDR3 coding DNA: TGCAGCGTTGACGGGTGGAATGAGCAGTTCTTC.

The chain links TRBV5-1 to TRBJ2-1; 7 bases align to TRBD2. The V gene end was trimmed by 0 bases and the J gene end by 8 bases; junction bases not matched to a gene: 8. CDR1 and CDR2 from the germline V gene are SGHRS and YFSETQ. This CDR3 has 15 amino acids. This chain's CDR3 is CASSLGEGVNDEQFF. CDR3 in DNA: TGCGCCAGCAGCTTGGGGGAGGGTGTAAACGATGAGCAGTTCTTC.

The chain joins TRBV30 to TRBJ1-2; D gene ambiguous. Per germline, CDR1 GTSNPN and CDR2 SVGIG (reference sequence). V gave up 0 bases and J gave up 5 bases, with 7 bases separating them. The CDR3 spans 12 residues. CDR3 nucleotides: TGTGCCTGGAGTGTTTATGGGTATGGCTACACCTTC. It codes for CAWSVYGYGYTF. Supplemented by reference TRBV30 and TRBJ1-2, the full variable domain reads SQTIHQWPATLVQPVGSPLSLECTVEGTSNPNLYWYRQAAGRGLQLLFYSVGIGQISSEVPQNLSASRPQDRQFILSSKKLLLSDSGFYLCAWSVYGYGYTFGSGTRLTVV.

The J gene is TRBJ1-2, the V gene TRBV28, with TRBD1 matching over 9 bases. Germline loops: CDR1 MDHEN, CDR2 SYDVKM. V shed 4 bases and J 4 bases; nucleotides not matched to a gene: 10. The CDR3 contains 16 residues. CDR3 DNA sequence: TGTGCCAGCAGTTCCGGACAGGGGCTCTCTATCTATGGCTACACCTTC. Residues: CASSSGQGLSIYGYTF.

Of note for this clone: The same CDR3 arises from other DNA sequences in this sample as well. This rearrangement joins TRBV27 to TRBJ1-1, with D uncertain. The ends were cut back, 5 bases at V and 6 bases at J, with 7 bases in the middle. The CDR3 totals 11 residues. Germline V gene lookup returns CDR1 MNHEY and CDR2 SMNVEV (reference sequence). The CDR3 here is CASSLGAEAFF. The CDR3 bases are TGTGCCAGCAGTCTCGGGGCTGAAGCTTTCTTT.

The chain uses TRBV9 and TRBJ2-3; D ambiguous. The CDR3 extends over 15 amino acids. V was pared by 0 bases and J by 2 bases, with 10 bases between. CDR1 is SGDLS, CDR2 YYNGEE, per germline. The CDR3 is CASSVGILVTDTQYF. DNA of the CDR3: TGTGCCAGCAGCGTAGGTATACTGGTCACAGATACGCAGTATTTT.

Comment on this clone: The sample holds other DNA sequences that translate to the same CDR3. V usage is TRBV10-2 and J usage is TRBJ2-5; no firm D call. There are 12 residues in the CDR3. Germline V CDR1 and CDR2: WSHSY, SAAADI. The ends were cut back, 0 bases at V and 5 bases at J, with 4 bases in the middle. CDR3: CASSESGETQYF. DNA of the CDR3: TGCGCCAGCAGTGAGTCGGGGGAGACCCAGTACTTC.

The rearrangement joins TRBV5-5 to TRBJ2-7; no clear D gene. There are 14 residues in the CDR3. CDR1 and CDR2 (germline): SGHKS, YYEKEE (reference sequence). Trimming stripped 0 bases from V and 6 bases from J, with 13 bases between. The CDR3 nucleotides read TGTGCCAGCAGCTTGGAAGGGTGGGTGGGCGAGCAGTACTTC. Translated, it gives CASSLEGWVGEQYF.

This clone has a single count. The V and J genes are TRBV5-1 and TRBJ2-1, with D perhaps TRBD1 (6 bases). Germline-derived CDR1 and CDR2 are SGHRS and YFSETQ. V was cut by 4 bases and J by 13 bases, with 12 bases left in between. The CDR3 has 11 residues. CDR3 amino acids: CASSAGQPQFF. CDR3 nucleotides: TGCGCCAGCAGCGCCGGACAGCCCCAGTTCTTC.

V gene TRBV7-8 combines with J gene TRBJ1-6; D is possibly TRBD1 (5 bases). V was clipped by 4 bases and J by 10 bases, with 20 bases between them. Looked up from germline, CDR1 is SGHVS and CDR2 is FQNEAQ. The CDR3 runs to 16 residues. CDR3 DNA: TGTGCCAGCAGCTCCCGGGGGGAGGAACGAGGCTCACCCCTCCACTTT. Its translation is CASSSRGEERGSPLHF.

The J gene is TRBJ2-7, the V gene TRBV4-1; 9 bases map to TRBD1. Trimming removed 2 bases from V and 3 bases from J; junction bases left unmatched: 8. The CDR3 contains 16 residues. From germline, CDR1 is MGHRA and CDR2 YSYEKL. CDR3 coding DNA: TGCGCCAGCAGCCAACGTACCGGGACAGGGTACTACGAGCAGTACTTC. Residues: CASSQRTGTGYYEQYF.

The gene calls are TRBV28 and TRBJ1-6; D gene uncertain. Trimming took 6 bases from V and 7 from J, leaving 16 bases between them. This CDR3 has 15 amino acids. Germline V gene data show CDR1 as MDHEN and CDR2 as SYDVKM. The CDR3 DNA reads as TGTGCCAGCAGGTACGATGCCGAGAGAAATTCACCCCTCCACTTT. Protein: CASRYDAERNSPLHF.

The chain combines TRBV11-3 with TRBJ2-7; 10 bases fit TRBD2. Germline CDR1 reads SGHNT; CDR2 reads YENEEA. This CDR3 spans 17 amino acids. V was pared by 0 bases and J by 6 bases, with 11 bases of the junction left unmatched. CDR3 loop: CASSLDQGLARPGEQYF. DNA of the CDR3: TGTGCCAGCAGCTTAGACCAGGGACTAGCGCGCCCCGGCGAGCAGTACTTC.

The rearrangement links TRBV5-1 to TRBJ1-2; tentatively, D is TRBD1 (5 bases). Germline-derived CDR1 and CDR2 are SGHRS and YFSETQ. The CDR3 contains 17 residues. The germline V and J ends were trimmed by 1 base and 5 bases, with 21 bases remaining between them. CDR3 protein: CASSLSSEGPTLYGYTF. The CDR3 DNA reads TGCGCCAGCAGCTTGTCTTCCGAGGGACCAACCTTATATGGCTACACCTTC. The full variable domain, in which reference TRBV5-1 and TRBJ1-2 provide the parts outside the CDR3, is KAGVTQTPRYLIKTRGQQVTLSCSPISGHRSVSWYQQTPGQGLQFLFEYFSETQRNKGNFPGRFSGRQFSNSRSEMNVSTLELGDSALYLCASSLSSEGPTLYGYTFGSGTRLTVV.

V and J are TRBV2 and TRBJ2-5; D gene ambiguous. The V gene lost 1 base and the J gene lost 1 base, with 10 bases spanning the gap. The CDR3 has 15 amino acids. Germline V gene sequence: CDR1 SNHLY, CDR2 FYNNEI. CDR3 amino acids: CASSEVGTFQETQYF. Written as DNA, the CDR3 is TGTGCCAGCAGTGAAGTAGGCACATTCCAAGAGACCCAGTACTTC.

This clone was seen just once. J is TRBJ2-1 and V is TRBV7-6, with 7 nucleotides matching TRBD2. Per germline, CDR1 SGHVS and CDR2 FNYEAQ. J lost 4 bases, V lost 5 bases, and 8 bases had no gene match. The CDR3 consists of 15 residues. As DNA, the CDR3 is TGTGCCAGCAGCCGTTGGACGGGAGGTTACAATGAGCAGTTCTTC. It specifies CASSRWTGGYNEQFF.

This clone occurred once. The chain links TRBV28 to TRBJ2-5; D might be TRBD1 (5 bases). With 2 bases removed from V and 1 base from J, the gap between germline ends came to 11 bases. CDR1 and CDR2 (germline): MDHEN, SYDVKM. The CDR3 covers 15 residues. CDR3 region: CASSLVPGPQETQYF. CDR3 DNA: TGTGCCAGCAGTTTAGTTCCAGGGCCCCAAGAGACCCAGTACTTC. Filled out from reference TRBV28 and TRBJ2-5, the complete variable domain reads DVKVTQSSRYLVKRTGEKVFLECVQDMDHENMFWYRQDPGLGLRLIYFSYDVKMKEKGDIPEGYSVSREKKERFSLILESASTNQTSMYLCASSLVPGPQETQYFGPGTRLLVL.

The J gene is TRBJ2-7, the V gene TRBV9, with 8 bases identical to TRBD1. With V trimmed by 0 bases and J by 6 bases, 8 bases remained unmatched. There are 15 residues in the CDR3. From germline, CDR1 is SGDLS and CDR2 YYNGEE. The CDR3: CASSVEGTGYGEQYF. In DNA, the CDR3 is TGTGCCAGCAGCGTAGAAGGGACAGGATATGGCGAGCAGTACTTC.

The rearrangement links TRBV6-1 to TRBJ2-3; perhaps TRBD1 as D (5 bases). The CDR3 extends over 15 amino acids. Germline CDR1 is MNHNS and CDR2 is SASEGT. The V gene lost 4 bases and the J gene lost 5 bases, with 16 bases spanning the gap. The CDR3 DNA is TGTGCCAGCAGTGGCCTTAGGGGTGCGGTAGATACGCAGTATTTT. Its protein is CASSGLRGAVDTQYF.

The rearrangement uses TRBV19 and TRBJ1-2, with 7 bases fitting TRBD1. CDR1 is LNHDA, CDR2 SQIVND, per germline (reference sequence). With V trimmed by 5 bases and J by 1 base, 16 bases remained unmatched. The CDR3 contains 18 residues. The CDR3 bases are TGTGCCAGTAGTCAAACAACTACAGGGGACTGGTATAACTATGGCTACACCTTC. It encodes CASSQTTTGDWYNYGYTF.

This chain uses TRBV6-1 with TRBJ1-5; D gene uncertain. CDR3 length: 12 amino acids. V lost 1 base to trimming and J lost 9 bases, with 7 bases between them. Germline V gives CDR1 MNHNS, CDR2 SASEGT. The CDR3 protein is CASSEDGPPQHF. CDR3 in DNA: TGTGCCAGCAGTGAAGACGGTCCGCCCCAGCATTTT.

The chain is built from TRBV7-2 and TRBJ1-1, with D tentatively TRBD1 (6 bases). Trimming took off 6 bases at V and 7 bases at J, with 9 bases between the two ends. The CDR3 loop spans 11 amino acids. CDR1 is SGHTA and CDR2 is FQGNSA in the germline V gene. This chain's CDR3 is CASSPGVEAFF. CDR3 DNA sequence: TGTGCCAGCAGTCCAGGGGTTGAAGCTTTCTTT. The full variable domain, rest sourced from reference TRBV7-2 and TRBJ1-1, is GAGVSQSPSNKVTEKGKDVELRCDPISGHTALYWYRQSLGQGLEFLIYFQGNSAPDKSGLPSDRFSAERTGGSVSTLTIQRTQQEDSAVYLCASSPGVEAFFGQGTRLTVV.

The chain has TRBV18 and TRBJ2-7; tentatively, D is TRBD2 (7 bases). This CDR3 spans 14 amino acids. Germline values: CDR1 KGHSH, CDR2 LQKENI. Deletions cut 3 bases from V and 4 bases from J, with 13 bases between. CDR3 DNA: TGTGCCAGCTCACCGGCGGCGGGGGCGTACGAGCAGTACTTC. Translated, it gives CASSPAAGAYEQYF.

The chain carries TRBV4-1 and TRBJ1-3; no clear D gene. CDR3 size: 14 residues. Trimming pared 11 bases from V and 3 bases from J, leaving 17 bases between. Per germline, CDR1 MGHRA and CDR2 YSYEKL. The CDR3 reads CAFGERVGGNTIYF. The CDR3 DNA sequence: TGCGCCTTTGGGGAGCGGGTTGGTGGAAACACCATATATTTT.

The gene calls are TRBV30 and TRBJ2-7, with TRBD1 identical over 10 bases. J lost 6 bases, V lost 3 bases, and 5 bases had no gene match. The CDR3 is 13 amino acids. Looked up from germline, CDR1 is GTSNPN and CDR2 is SVGIG (reference sequence). CDR3 coding DNA: TGTGCCTGGAGCGGGGACAGGGGCATCGAGCAGTACTTC. This encodes CAWSGDRGIEQYF.

J is TRBJ1-1 and V is TRBV6-1; D is unclear. Germline V lookup: CDR1 MNHNS, CDR2 SASEGT. The germline V and J ends were trimmed by 2 bases and 5 bases, with 9 bases remaining between them. The CDR3 totals 13 residues. The CDR3 nucleotides are TGTGCCAGCAGTGAATTTGGGGAAACTGAAGCTTTCTTT. Encoded protein: CASSEFGETEAFF.

The chain has TRBV11-2 and TRBJ1-2, with TRBD1 matching over 7 bases. The germline CDR1 and CDR2 sequences are SGHAT and FQNNGV. The junction had 5 bases not matched to a gene; V was cut back by 5 bases and J by 2 bases. This CDR3 has 14 residues. CDR3 DNA sequence: TGTGCCAGCAGCCCAGGACAGGAGAACTATGGCTACACCTTC. Its protein is CASSPGQENYGYTF.